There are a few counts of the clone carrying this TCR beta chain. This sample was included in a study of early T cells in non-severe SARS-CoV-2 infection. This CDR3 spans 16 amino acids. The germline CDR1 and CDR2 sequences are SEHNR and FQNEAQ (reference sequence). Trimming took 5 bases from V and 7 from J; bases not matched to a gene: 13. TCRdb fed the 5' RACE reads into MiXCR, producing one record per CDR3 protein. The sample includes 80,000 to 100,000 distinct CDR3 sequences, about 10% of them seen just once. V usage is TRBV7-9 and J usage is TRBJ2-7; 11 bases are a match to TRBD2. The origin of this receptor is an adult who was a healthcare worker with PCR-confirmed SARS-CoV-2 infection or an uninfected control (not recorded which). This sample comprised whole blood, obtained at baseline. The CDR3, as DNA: TGTGCCAGCAGCCCACGGACTAGCGGGCAGACGGGAGAGCAGTACTTC. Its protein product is CASSPRTSGQTGEQYF.